This TCR beta chain was sequenced for a study of T cell responses to AZD1222 COVID-19 vaccine. Findings and caveats of the study: Seropositivity was recorded at baseline in only 6 or 7 AZD1222 recipients. Sampling captured repertoires only after the peak T cell response.

Worth noting for this clone: Its antigen is unidentified.

V lost 0 bases and J 4 bases, leaving 13 bases between the germline ends. Germline CDR1 and CDR2: SGHRS and YFSETQ. CDR3 length equals 15 residues. Profiled with immunoSEQ multiplex PCR; TCRdb holds only in-frame clones, not every one. Counted here are roughly 100,000 clones, around 90% occurring once; the ten biggest clones make up around a tenth. The material sequenced was peripheral blood, taken on day 0 of AZD1222 vaccination. V is TRBV5-1 and J is TRBJ1-2; D call uncertain. The sequence was collected from an adult in good health. CDR3: CASSLVGDPTYGYTF. CDR3 in DNA: TGCGCCAGCAGCTTGGTTGGAGACCCAACCTATGGCTACACCTTC.